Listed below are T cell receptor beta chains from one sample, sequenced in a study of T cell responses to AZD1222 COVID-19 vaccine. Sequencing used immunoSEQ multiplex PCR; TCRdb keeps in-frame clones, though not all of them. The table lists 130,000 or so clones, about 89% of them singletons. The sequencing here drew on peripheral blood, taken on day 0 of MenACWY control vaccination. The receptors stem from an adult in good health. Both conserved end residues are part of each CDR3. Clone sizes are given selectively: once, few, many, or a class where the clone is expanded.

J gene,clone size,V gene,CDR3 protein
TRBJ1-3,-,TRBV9,CASSVEGSGAGTGNTIYF
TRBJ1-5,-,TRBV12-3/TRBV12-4,CASSVRGNQPQHF
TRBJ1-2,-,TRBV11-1,CASSLVVRDDGYTF
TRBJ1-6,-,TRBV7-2,CASSLGGGTNSPLHF
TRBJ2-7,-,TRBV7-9,CASSLGQGSSYEQYF
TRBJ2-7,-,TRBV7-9,CASSLGGGGITEQYF
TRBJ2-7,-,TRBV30,CAWSASMGYYEQYF
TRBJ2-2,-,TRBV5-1,CASIRDRVENTGELFF
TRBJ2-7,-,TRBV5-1,CASKEGAPPEEQYF
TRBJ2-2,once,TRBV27,CASSRGTGGVGTGELFF
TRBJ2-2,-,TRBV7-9,CASSFQAGAGELFF
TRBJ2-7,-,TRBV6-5,CASSLTLGQGHEQYF
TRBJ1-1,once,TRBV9,CASSVNIIESAEAFF
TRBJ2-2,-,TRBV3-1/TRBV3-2,CASSQDVETTGELFF
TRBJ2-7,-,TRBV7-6,CASSLEGGYEQYF
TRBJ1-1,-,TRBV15,CATSEGWTEAFF
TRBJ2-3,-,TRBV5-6,CASSLERRLSTDTQYF
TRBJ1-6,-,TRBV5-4,CASSVDRGRDSPLHF
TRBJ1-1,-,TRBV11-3,CASSLFRLTEAFF
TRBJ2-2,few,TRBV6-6,CASSPGQHTGELFF
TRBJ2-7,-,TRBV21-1,CAKDSPTLGYEQYF
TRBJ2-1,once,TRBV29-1,CSVEDLGNEQFF
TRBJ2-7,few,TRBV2,CASRIAGVEQYF
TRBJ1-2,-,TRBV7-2,CASSLAGAEHGYTF